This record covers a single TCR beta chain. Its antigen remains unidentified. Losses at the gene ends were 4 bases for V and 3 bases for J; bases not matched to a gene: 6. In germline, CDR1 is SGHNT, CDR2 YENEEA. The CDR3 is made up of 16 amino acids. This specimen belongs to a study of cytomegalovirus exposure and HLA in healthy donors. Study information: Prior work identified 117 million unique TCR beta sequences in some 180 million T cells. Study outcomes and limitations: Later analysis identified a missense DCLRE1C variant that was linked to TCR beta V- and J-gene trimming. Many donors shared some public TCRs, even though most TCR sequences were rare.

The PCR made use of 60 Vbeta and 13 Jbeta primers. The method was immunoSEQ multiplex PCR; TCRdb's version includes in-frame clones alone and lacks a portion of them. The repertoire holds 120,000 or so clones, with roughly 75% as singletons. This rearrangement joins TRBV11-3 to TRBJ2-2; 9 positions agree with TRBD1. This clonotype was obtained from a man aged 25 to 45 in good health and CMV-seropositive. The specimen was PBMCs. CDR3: CASSSGQGTDTGELFF. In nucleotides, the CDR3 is TGTGCCAGCAGCTCAGGACAGGGGACGGACACCGGGGAGCTGTTTTTT.